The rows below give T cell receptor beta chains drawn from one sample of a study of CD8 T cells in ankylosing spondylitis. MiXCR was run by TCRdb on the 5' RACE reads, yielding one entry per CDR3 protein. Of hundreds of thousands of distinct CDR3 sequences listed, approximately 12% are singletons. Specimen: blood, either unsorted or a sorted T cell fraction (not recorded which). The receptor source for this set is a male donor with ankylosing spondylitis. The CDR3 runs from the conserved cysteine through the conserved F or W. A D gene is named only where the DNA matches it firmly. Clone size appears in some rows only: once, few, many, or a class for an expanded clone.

cdr3_aa: CASSYFKGTSGNTIYF
cdr3_nt: TGTGCCAGCAGTTACTTTAAAGGGACCTCTGGAAACACCATATATTTT
v_call: TRBV6-5
j_call: TRBJ1-3
cdr3_length: 16
clone_size: -
d_call: -

cdr3_aa: CSAYPTGNTEAFF
cdr3_nt: TGCAGTGCTTATCCGACTGGGAACACTGAAGCTTTCTTT
v_call: TRBV20-1
j_call: TRBJ1-1
cdr3_length: 13
clone_size: few
d_call: -

cdr3_aa: CASSLLGGEEKLFF
cdr3_nt: TGTGCCAGCAGCCTACTAGGGGGAGAAGAAAAACTGTTTTTT
v_call: TRBV3-1
j_call: TRBJ1-4
cdr3_length: 14
clone_size: -
d_call: -

cdr3_aa: CASRTGFSTDTQYF
cdr3_nt: TGTGCCAGCAGAACAGGATTTAGCACAGATACGCAGTATTTT
v_call: TRBV12-3/TRBV12-4
j_call: TRBJ2-3
cdr3_length: 14
clone_size: -
d_call: -

cdr3_aa: CASSSRGVGQGRNTEAFF
cdr3_nt: TGTGCCAGCAGTTCGCGGGGGGTGGGACAGGGGCGGAACACTGAAGCTTTCTTT
v_call: TRBV12-3/TRBV12-4
j_call: TRBJ1-1
cdr3_length: 18
clone_size: -
d_call: TRBD1

cdr3_aa: CASIGSGMNTEAFF
cdr3_nt: TGCGCCAGCATTGGGTCAGGGATGAACACTGAAGCTTTCTTT
v_call: TRBV5-1
j_call: TRBJ1-1
cdr3_length: 14
clone_size: -
d_call: -

cdr3_aa: CASSFDPSSYNEQFF
cdr3_nt: TGTGCCAGCAGCTTTGACCCGAGCTCCTACAATGAGCAGTTCTTC
v_call: TRBV6-1
j_call: TRBJ2-1
cdr3_length: 15
clone_size: many
d_call: -

cdr3_aa: CSVEDPYRVGGYTF
cdr3_nt: TGCAGCGTTGAAGATCCTTACAGGGTAGGCGGCTACACCTTC
v_call: TRBV29-1
j_call: TRBJ1-2
cdr3_length: 14
clone_size: many
d_call: -

cdr3_aa: CASSYCKRFWSYEQYF
cdr3_nt: TGCGCCAGCAGCTACTGCAAGAGATTCTGGAGCTACGAGCAGTACTTC
v_call: TRBV5-1
j_call: TRBJ2-7
cdr3_length: 16
clone_size: -
d_call: -

cdr3_aa: CASSLAPGFHAGAFF
cdr3_nt: TGTGCCAGCAGCTTAGCGCCCGGGTTTCACGCTGGAGCTTTCTTT
v_call: TRBV11-1
j_call: TRBJ1-1
cdr3_length: 15
clone_size: -
d_call: -

cdr3_aa: CASSQAQIAGAGEQYF
cdr3_nt: TGTGCCAGCAGCCAAGCCCAGATAGCGGGAGCAGGCGAGCAGTACTTC
v_call: TRBV3-1
j_call: TRBJ2-7
cdr3_length: 16
clone_size: few
d_call: TRBD2

cdr3_aa: CASSQSDTGTFF
cdr3_nt: TGTGCCAGCAGTCAATCTGACACCGGGACATTCTTT
v_call: TRBV6-2/TRBV6-3
j_call: TRBJ1-1
cdr3_length: 12
clone_size: few
d_call: -

cdr3_aa: CASSPEERDTDTQYF
cdr3_nt: TGTGCCAGCAGCCCAGAAGAGCGGGACACAGATACGCAGTATTTT
v_call: TRBV7-8
j_call: TRBJ2-3
cdr3_length: 15
clone_size: few
d_call: TRBD2

cdr3_aa: CSATQGGNEQFF
cdr3_nt: TGCAGTGCCACCCAAGGCGGGAATGAGCAGTTCTTC
v_call: TRBV20-1
j_call: TRBJ2-1
cdr3_length: 12
clone_size: few
d_call: -

cdr3_aa: CASSLGLGSEAFF
cdr3_nt: TGTGCCAGCAGCTTAGGACTGGGATCTGAAGCTTTCTTT
v_call: TRBV11-1
j_call: TRBJ1-1
cdr3_length: 13
clone_size: few
d_call: -

cdr3_aa: CSVGTHGPGNTEAFF
cdr3_nt: TGCAGCGTCGGAACGCATGGCCCCGGAAACACTGAAGCTTTCTTT
v_call: TRBV29-1
j_call: TRBJ1-1
cdr3_length: 15
clone_size: many
d_call: -

cdr3_aa: CASSLINSLDTQYF
cdr3_nt: TGTGCCAGCAGCTTAATCAACAGCCTAGATACGCAGTATTTT
v_call: TRBV7-2
j_call: TRBJ2-3
cdr3_length: 14
clone_size: -
d_call: -

cdr3_aa: CASSPQAVNTEAFF
cdr3_nt: TGTGCCAGCTCACCACAGGCGGTGAACACTGAAGCTTTCTTT
v_call: TRBV18
j_call: TRBJ1-1
cdr3_length: 14
clone_size: -
d_call: -

cdr3_aa: CASRPIAGGYGYTF
cdr3_nt: TGTGCCAGCAGACCCATCGCAGGGGGCTATGGCTACACCTTC
v_call: TRBV5-6
j_call: TRBJ1-2
cdr3_length: 14
clone_size: -
d_call: TRBD1

cdr3_aa: CSEEGPGQGETQYF
cdr3_nt: TGCAGTGAGGAGGGACCGGGACAGGGAGAGACCCAGTACTTC
v_call: TRBV20-1
j_call: TRBJ2-5
cdr3_length: 14
clone_size: -
d_call: TRBD1

cdr3_aa: CASSLAEGRYGYTF
cdr3_nt: TGCGCCAGCAGCTTGGCAGAGGGGCGCTATGGCTACACCTTC
v_call: TRBV5-1
j_call: TRBJ1-2
cdr3_length: 14
clone_size: few
d_call: -

cdr3_aa: CASSLEGFQETQYF
cdr3_nt: TGCGCCAGCAGCTTGGAAGGCTTTCAAGAGACCCAGTACTTC
v_call: TRBV5-1
j_call: TRBJ2-5
cdr3_length: 14
clone_size: many
d_call: -

cdr3_aa: CASSERAEAVEQYF
cdr3_nt: TGTGCCAGCAGTGAGCGCGCGGAGGCGGTCGAGCAGTACTTC
v_call: TRBV6-1
j_call: TRBJ2-7
cdr3_length: 14
clone_size: few
d_call: -

cdr3_aa: CSAREHGIRYEAFF
cdr3_nt: TGCAGTGCTAGAGAGCACGGGATAAGGTATGAAGCTTTCTTT
v_call: TRBV20-1
j_call: TRBJ1-1
cdr3_length: 14
clone_size: -
d_call: -

cdr3_aa: CSVYRGNNYGYTF
cdr3_nt: TGCAGCGTTTACAGGGGAAATAACTATGGCTACACCTTC
v_call: TRBV29-1
j_call: TRBJ1-2
cdr3_length: 13
clone_size: many
d_call: TRBD1

cdr3_aa: CAISDSGLHTGELFF
cdr3_nt: TGTGCCATCAGTGACTCGGGACTGCACACCGGGGAGCTGTTTTTT
v_call: TRBV10-3
j_call: TRBJ2-2
cdr3_length: 15
clone_size: many
d_call: -

cdr3_aa: CASSPQGGNTEAFF
cdr3_nt: TGTGCCAGCAGTCCACAAGGGGGGAACACTGAAGCTTTCTTT
v_call: TRBV5-1
j_call: TRBJ1-1
cdr3_length: 14
clone_size: many
d_call: -

cdr3_aa: CSADTGVNTEAFF
cdr3_nt: TGCAGTGCCGACACAGGGGTCAACACTGAAGCTTTCTTT
v_call: TRBV20-1
j_call: TRBJ1-1
cdr3_length: 13
clone_size: many
d_call: TRBD1

cdr3_aa: CASSGPSPYNSPLHF
cdr3_nt: TGTGCCAGCAGCGGTCCCTCCCCCTATAATTCACCCCTCCACTTT
v_call: TRBV7-2
j_call: TRBJ1-6
cdr3_length: 15
clone_size: -
d_call: -

cdr3_aa: CSVRVRDRGSKNIQYF
cdr3_nt: TGCAGCGTTCGAGTAAGGGACAGGGGTTCCAAAAACATTCAGTACTTC
v_call: TRBV29-1
j_call: TRBJ2-4
cdr3_length: 16
clone_size: few
d_call: TRBD1

cdr3_aa: CASSLGGTGEQFF
cdr3_nt: TGTGCCAGCAGCTTAGGCGGGACAGGAGAGCAGTTCTTC
v_call: TRBV7-3
j_call: TRBJ2-1
cdr3_length: 13
clone_size: few
d_call: TRBD1

cdr3_aa: CASTKGAGGISTGELFF
cdr3_nt: TGTGCCAGCACCAAGGGAGCAGGTGGCATCAGCACCGGGGAGCTGTTTTTT
v_call: TRBV12-3/TRBV12-4
j_call: TRBJ2-2
cdr3_length: 17
clone_size: many
d_call: -